The 10 T cell receptor beta chains listed next were all sequenced from one sample in a study of T cell responses to AZD1222 COVID-19 vaccine. The table came from immunoSEQ multiplex PCR; TCRdb's copy has only in-frame clones and leaves some out. The sample includes roughly 140,000 clones, about nine tenths of them seen just once. The material was peripheral blood, obtained after recovery from COVID-19. The receptor set was obtained from an adult who had recovered from COVID-19.

This chain uses TRBV5-4 with TRBJ1-2; D unclear. The germline V gene has CDR1 SGHNT and CDR2 YYREEE (reference sequence). There are 13 residues in the CDR3. Trimming stripped 0 bases from V and 2 bases from J, with 5 bases between. CDR3: CASSLVQNYGYTF. Written as DNA, the CDR3 is TGTGCCAGCAGCTTGGTCCAGAACTATGGCTACACCTTC. Supplemented by reference TRBV5-4 and TRBJ1-2, the full variable domain reads ETGVTQSPTHLIKTRGQQVTLRCSSQSGHNTVSWYQQALGQGPQFIFQYYREEENGRGNFPPRFSGLQFPNYSSELNVNALELDDSALYLCASSLVQNYGYTFGSGTRLTVV.

The V call is TRBV18, the J call TRBJ2-7; D perhaps matches TRBD1 (6 bases). The germline CDR1 and CDR2 sequences are KGHSH and LQKENI. This CDR3 contains 17 residues. The V and J ends lost 3 bases and 4 bases respectively, with 22 bases between them. In DNA, the CDR3 is TGTGCCAGCTCACCGCCGCAGGGGTGGCCCACCTATTACGAGCAGTACTTC. This gives the protein CASSPPQGWPTYYEQYF. The whole variable domain, remainder taken from reference TRBV18 and TRBJ2-7, is NAGVMQNPRHLVRRRGQEARLRCSPMKGHSHVYWYRQLPEEGLKFMVYLQKENIIDESGMPKERFSAEFPKEGPSILRIQQVVRGDSAAYFCASSPPQGWPTYYEQYFGPGTRLTVT.

The rearrangement links TRBV5-4 to TRBJ2-7; a possible D gene is TRBD1 (5 bases). V was cut by 5 bases and J by 1 base, with 10 bases left in between. Per germline, CDR1 SGHNT and CDR2 YYREEE (reference sequence). The CDR3 is made up of 13 amino acids. The CDR3 DNA follows: TGTGCCAGCAGGCGAACAGGTTCCTACGAGCAGTACTTC. Its protein product is CASRRTGSYEQYF.

The chain carries TRBV21-1 and TRBJ2-7. TRBV21-1 is a pseudogene. CDR3 length equals 16 residues. In DNA, the CDR3 is TGTGCCAGCAGGGGTCGGCGAGGGGCGAGCTCCTACGAGCAGTACTTC. It encodes CASRGRRGASSYEQYF.

V is TRBV19 and J is TRBJ1-2, with unresolved D. Germline V gene data show CDR1 as LNHDA and CDR2 as SQIVND (reference sequence). Trimming removed 5 bases at V and 8 bases at J, with 6 bases between. The CDR3 contains 10 residues. The chain's CDR3 is CASSQGGYTF. In nucleotides, the CDR3 is TGTGCCAGTAGTCAAGGAGGCTACACCTTC. The variable domain in full, completed from reference TRBV19 and TRBJ1-2, reads DGGITQSPKYLFRKEGQNVTLSCEQNLNHDAMYWYRQDPGQGLRLIYYSQIVNDFQKGDIAEGYSVSREKKESFPLTVTSAQKNPTAFYLCASSQGGYTFGSGTRLTVV.

The chain links TRBV5-1 to TRBJ1-6; D gene ambiguous. CDR1 SGHRS and CDR2 YFSETQ come from the germline V gene. The V end was cut by 4 bases, the J end by 12 bases, with 11 bases between. There are 12 residues in the CDR3. The CDR3 region has the DNA TGCGCCAGCAGCCCCGACGAAGTACCCCTCCACTTT. This sequence encodes CASSPDEVPLHF.

The V gene is TRBV5-6, the J gene TRBJ1-5, with unresolved D. V gave up 0 bases and J gave up 0 bases, with 10 bases separating them. The germline gives CDR1 SGHDT, CDR2 YYEEEE. The CDR3 is 16 residues long. Written as DNA, the CDR3 is TGTGCCAGCAGCTTGGCCACGGCGGGTAGCAATCAGCCCCAGCATTTT. Protein sequence: CASSLATAGSNQPQHF.

The chain joins TRBV30 to TRBJ1-2; 7 nucleotides line up with TRBD1. The CDR3 contains 16 residues. Germline CDR1 and CDR2: GTSNPN and SVGIG (reference sequence). J was trimmed by 8 bases and V by 0 bases; bases with no gene match: 15. The CDR3 DNA reads as TGTGCCTGGAGTGTACGAAGGACAGGTCTTATGAACGGCTACACCTTC. Its translation: CAWSVRRTGLMNGYTF.

V is TRBV5-6 and J is TRBJ1-2, with 8 bases aligning to TRBD1. The germline CDR1 and CDR2 sequences are SGHDT and YYEEEE. This CDR3 has 17 residues. V shed 1 base, J shed 3 bases, and the junction held 11 bases outside the gene matches. CDR3 sequence (DNA): TGTGCCAGCAGCTTGCGAGCCCCGAAGACAGGGGACTATGGCTACACCTTC. Residues: CASSLRAPKTGDYGYTF. Full variable domain (remainder filled in from reference TRBV5-6 and TRBJ1-2): DAGVTQSPTHLIKTRGQQVTLRCSPKSGHDTVSWYQQALGQGPQFIFQYYEEEERQRGNFPDRFSGHQFPNYSSELNVNALLLGDSALYLCASSLRAPKTGDYGYTFGSGTRLTVV.

The CDR3 sequence: CASSMERGYEQYF. As DNA, the CDR3 is TGTGCCAGCAGTATGGAGAGGGGATACGAGCAGTACTTC. The V gene is TRBV6-4, the J gene TRBJ2-7; D assignment may be TRBD1 or TRBD2 (5 bases each). There are 13 residues in the CDR3. V shed 5 bases and J shed 4 bases, with 12 bases lying between them. Germline assignment: CDR1 MRHNA and CDR2 SNTAGT.